The 32 T cell receptor beta chains reported below all come from one sample, sequenced in a study of blood T cell repertoires in COVID-19. Some clones are missing from TCRdb's copy, which holds only in-frame ones; the method was immunoSEQ multiplex PCR. The profile shows 350,000 to 450,000 clones, 87% of them singletons. Sequenced: PBMCs or T cells enriched from blood (not recorded which). The receptors were gathered from a man aged 40-49 years in a cohort exposed to, infected with or recovered from COVID-19 (not recorded which).

The chain combines TRBV6-5 with TRBJ2-7; TRBD1 matches at 11 bases. The CDR3 sequence is 15 residues long. Germline V gene sequence: CDR1 MNHEY, CDR2 SVGAGI. V was pared by 5 bases and J by 6 bases, with 9 bases of the junction left unmatched. CDR3 DNA sequence: TGTGCCAGCAGTCGGGGACAGGGGGTTTCGGTCGAGCAGTACTTC. It translates to CASSRGQGVSVEQYF.

A few counts support this clone. The genes are TRBV10-3 and TRBJ2-5, with D tentatively TRBD2 (5 bases). Germline lookup yields CDR1 ENHRY and CDR2 SYGVKD. Trimming took off 6 bases at V and 4 bases at J, with 12 bases between the two ends. This CDR3 is built from 13 residues. The CDR3 nucleotides are TGTGCCATCAGGGCAGCGGTCGGAGAGACCCAGTACTTC. It specifies CAIRAAVGETQYF.

The chain has TRBV24-1 and TRBJ1-2; TRBD1 might be the D (5 bases). Germline V gene lookup returns CDR1 KGHDR and CDR2 SFDVKD. V lost 1 base and J 4 bases, leaving 9 bases between the germline ends. This CDR3 is built from 14 residues. The CDR3 DNA follows: TGTGCCACCAGTGATTTTAGGCAGGGCTATGGCTACACCTTC. This translates into CATSDFRQGYGYTF.

This clone was seen a handful of times. This chain connects TRBV30 to TRBJ2-6; D is ambiguous. The length of the CDR3 is 12 residues. Between the trimmed V and J ends, which lost 3 bases and 2 bases, there was a span of 2 bases. Germline lookup yields CDR1 GTSNPN and CDR2 SVGIG (reference sequence). The CDR3 nucleotides are TGTGCCTGGAGCGCTGGGGCCAACGTCCTGACTTTC. Translated: CAWSAGANVLTF.

The chain joins TRBV6-5 to TRBJ1-1; D perhaps matches TRBD1 (5 bases). Germline-derived CDR1 and CDR2 are MNHEY and SVGAGI. V dropped 3 bases and J dropped 6 bases, with 14 bases sitting between them. CDR3 length: 14 amino acids. The CDR3 loop reads CASSYRTGRAEAFF. The CDR3 coding sequence is TGTGCCAGCAGTTATAGGACCGGCAGGGCTGAAGCTTTCTTT.

This rearrangement joins TRBV5-4 to TRBJ1-4, with a weak D call TRBD1 (6 bases). Per germline, CDR1 SGHNT and CDR2 YYREEE (reference sequence). The CDR3 extends over 15 amino acids. The germline V and J ends were trimmed by 4 bases and 6 bases, with 16 bases remaining between them. CDR3 loop: CASSPSGTRYEKLFF. CDR3 nucleotides: TGTGCCAGCAGCCCCTCCGGGACACGGTATGAAAAACTGTTTTTT.

The chain is built from TRBV10-3 and TRBJ2-1; 7 bases line up with TRBD1. Germline V lookup: CDR1 ENHRY, CDR2 SYGVKD. The CDR3 covers 13 residues. J lost 8 bases, V lost 10 bases, and 11 bases had no gene match. The CDR3, as DNA: TGTGCCACGGAGACAGGGTTTGTAGATGAGCAGTTCTTC. This translates into CATETGFVDEQFF.

The chain recombines TRBV27 with TRBJ2-7; no firm D call. Germline lookup yields CDR1 MNHEY and CDR2 SMNVEV (reference sequence). The CDR3 covers 13 residues. V was clipped by 8 bases and J by 0 bases, with 11 bases between them. In DNA, the CDR3 is TGTGCCAGCGATCGACTGATCTCCTACGAGCAGTACTTC. Translated: CASDRLISYEQYF.

This chain connects TRBV19 to TRBJ2-1; 8 nucleotides agree with TRBD2. This CDR3 spans 17 amino acids. The ends lost 7 bases at V and 7 bases at J; junction bases unmatched: 18. CDR1 LNHDA and CDR2 SQIVND come from the germline V gene (reference sequence). CDR3 residues: CASKTGPAAGVGNEQFF. The CDR3 DNA reads as TGTGCCAGTAAAACCGGCCCGGCAGCGGGAGTAGGTAATGAGCAGTTCTTC. The whole variable domain, filled in from reference TRBV19 and TRBJ2-1, reads DGGITQSPKYLFRKEGQNVTLSCEQNLNHDAMYWYRQDPGQGLRLIYYSQIVNDFQKGDIAEGYSVSREKKESFPLTVTSAQKNPTAFYLCASKTGPAAGVGNEQFFGPGTRLTVL.

The chain combines TRBV20-1 with TRBJ2-5, with D possibly TRBD2 on 5 matching bases. Germline CDR1 and CDR2: DFQATT and SNEGSKA (reference sequence). The CDR3 is made up of 14 amino acids. V lost 3 bases and J lost 2, with 13 bases in between. The CDR3 spells CSASLRTLQETQYF. The CDR3 nucleotides read TGCAGTGCTAGTCTCAGGACTTTACAAGAGACCCAGTACTTC.

The chain carries TRBV11-2 and TRBJ1-2; 7 bases fit TRBD1. Trimming at V came to 6 bases and at J to 0 bases, leaving 4 bases not matched to a gene. Looked up from germline, CDR1 is SGHAT and CDR2 is FQNNGV. This CDR3 has 14 amino acids. CDR3 nucleotide sequence: TGTGCCAGCAGTAGACAGGGAACTAACTATGGCTACACCTTC. Amino acid sequence: CASSRQGTNYGYTF.

This chain links TRBV28 with TRBJ2-1; 9 positions match TRBD1. V gave up 4 bases and J gave up 12 bases; unmatched junction bases: 10. The CDR3 sequence is 14 residues long. Germline CDR1 and CDR2: MDHEN and SYDVKM. In DNA, the CDR3 is TGTGCCAGCAGTTCGACGGTCACAGGGGGCGGGCAGTTCTTC. It translates to CASSSTVTGGGQFF.

The chain combines TRBV27 with TRBJ1-2; TRBD1 might be the D (6 bases). The CDR3 is 17 amino acids. Trimming pared 5 bases from V and 0 bases from J, leaving 19 bases between. The germline gives CDR1 MNHEY, CDR2 SMNVEV (reference sequence). In DNA, the CDR3 is TGTGCCAGCAGTGACAGGACCGCGCCTGATACTAACTATGGCTACACCTTC. This encodes CASSDRTAPDTNYGYTF.

The V call is TRBV5-1, the J call TRBJ2-7, with TRBD1 matching over 8 bases. In germline, CDR1 is SGHRS, CDR2 YFSETQ. CDR3 size: 14 residues. V dropped 2 bases and J dropped 4; count of bases not matched to a gene: 5. This CDR3 reads CASSFGQGEYEQYF. CDR3 nucleotides: TGCGCCAGCAGCTTTGGACAGGGCGAATACGAGCAGTACTTC.

This clone appeared a single time. The J gene is TRBJ2-7, the V gene TRBV27; 11 positions agree with TRBD1. The germline gives CDR1 MNHEY, CDR2 SMNVEV (reference sequence). This CDR3 region has 14 residues. Trimming cost V 6 bases and J 3 bases; bases outside gene matches: 4. The CDR3 reads CASSRTGGVYEQYF. In DNA form, the CDR3 reads TGTGCCAGCAGCCGGACAGGGGGCGTCTACGAGCAGTACTTC.

The chain employs TRBV18 and TRBJ2-7; TRBD1 might be the D (6 bases). Trimming removed 2 bases from V and 4 bases from J, with 9 bases in between. The CDR3 covers 13 residues. Per the germline V gene, CDR1 is KGHSH and CDR2 is LQKENI. The CDR3 DNA reads TGTGCCAGCTCACCAGGGGGCCGGTACGAGCAGTACTTC. Protein product: CASSPGGRYEQYF.

The chain joins TRBV30 to TRBJ1-1; D unclear. Germline assignment: CDR1 GTSNPN and CDR2 SVGIG (reference sequence). The CDR3 spans 13 residues. V was trimmed by 2 bases and J by 0 bases, leaving 7 bases between them. The CDR3 spells CAWSSQMNTEAFF. CDR3 in DNA: TGTGCCTGGAGTTCACAGATGAACACTGAAGCTTTCTTT.

This chain links TRBV5-1 with TRBJ2-2; 10 bases align to TRBD1. CDR3 length: 15 amino acids. V lost 3 bases and J lost 4; bases outside the gene matches: 3. Looked up from germline, CDR1 is SGHRS and CDR2 is YFSETQ. CDR3 loop: CASSYRDRGTGELFF. The CDR3 nucleotides are TGCGCCAGCAGCTACCGGGACAGGGGCACCGGGGAGCTGTTTTTT.

This clone was seen a single time. The CDR3 nucleotides are TGTGCCAGCTTGGACAGATTTGAGGACGAGCAGTACTTC. It is translated as CASLDRFEDEQYF. The J gene is TRBJ2-7, the V gene TRBV19; D is possibly TRBD1 (6 bases). CDR3 length: 13 residues. Germline V gene data show CDR1 as LNHDA and CDR2 as SQIVND (reference sequence). The germline V and J ends were trimmed by 9 bases and 5 bases, with 17 bases remaining between them.

This clone came up once. The genes are TRBV27 and TRBJ1-2; 10 nucleotides line up with TRBD1. V was clipped by 6 bases and J by 7 bases; unmatched bases: 8. CDR1 is MNHEY and CDR2 is SMNVEV in the germline V gene (reference sequence). The CDR3 sequence is 14 residues long. For the CDR3, the DNA is TGTGCCAGCAGCCGCTCGGACAGGGGGGCTGGCTACACCTTC. Translation gives CASSRSDRGAGYTF.

In its sample, this clone was seen a few times. This sequence joins TRBV7-9 and TRBJ2-7; D is unclear. Germline V gives CDR1 SEHNR, CDR2 FQNEAQ (reference sequence). Trimming removed 4 bases from V and 6 bases from J, with 16 bases in between. This CDR3 has 14 amino acids. The CDR3 sequence: CASSYSPRWSEQYF. DNA for the CDR3: TGTGCCAGCAGCTATTCCCCACGGTGGTCCGAGCAGTACTTC. Full variable domain (remainder filled in from reference TRBV7-9 and TRBJ2-7): DTGVSQNPRHKITKRGQNVTFRCDPISEHNRLYWYRQTLGQGPEFLTYFQNEAQLEKSRLLSDRFSAERPKGSFSTLEIQRTEQGDSAMYLCASSYSPRWSEQYFGPGTRLTVT.

This clone has only one observation. The chain combines TRBV6-5 with TRBJ1-4; D ambiguous. The V gene's germline CDR1 is MNHEY and CDR2 SVGAGI. CDR3 length: 14 amino acids. Deletions cut 0 bases from V and 5 bases from J, with 7 bases between. CDR3 DNA: TGTGCCAGCAGTTACTCGGGCAGGAATGAAAAACTGTTTTTT. Amino acid sequence: CASSYSGRNEKLFF.

J is TRBJ2-2 and V is TRBV7-8, with no clear D. The germline CDR1 and CDR2 sequences are SGHVS and FQNEAQ. The CDR3 has 13 amino acids. Trimming shortened V by 5 bases and J by 5 bases, and 9 bases separated the two germline ends. The CDR3 sequence: CASSPQLTGELFF. The CDR3 coding sequence is TGTGCCAGCAGCCCCCAGTTGACCGGGGAGCTGTTTTTT.

The chain is built from TRBV9 and TRBJ1-5, with D unclear. V lost 2 bases, J lost 3 bases, and 9 bases lay in between. The CDR3 sequence is 14 residues long. Germline V gene sequence: CDR1 SGDLS, CDR2 YYNGEE. The chain's CDR3 is CASSVGGPNQPQHF. Written as DNA, the CDR3 is TGTGCCAGCAGCGTCGGCGGGCCCAATCAGCCCCAGCATTTT. The full variable domain, with the rest looked up from reference TRBV9 and TRBJ1-5, is DSGVTQTPKHLITATGQRVTLRCSPRSGDLSVYWYQQSLDQGLQFLIQYYNGEERAKGNILERFSAQQFPDLHSELNLSSLELGDSALYFCASSVGGPNQPQHFGDGTRLSIL.

V gene TRBV6-2 or TRBV6-3 combines with J gene TRBJ2-7; 10 bases are a match to TRBD2. After removal of 4 bases from V and 1 base from J, the junction contained 1 base not matched to a gene. There are 14 residues in the CDR3. The V gene's germline CDR1 is MNHEY and CDR2 SVGEGT. The CDR3 sequence is CASSSSGSSYEQYF. The DNA of the CDR3 is TGTGCCAGCAGTTCTAGCGGGAGTTCCTACGAGCAGTACTTC.

A single count supports this clone. J is TRBJ2-7 and V is TRBV11-2; TRBD2 matches at 11 bases. There are 18 residues in the CDR3. Germline V lookup: CDR1 SGHAT, CDR2 FQNNGV. The V and J ends lost 1 base and 2 bases, in that order; junction bases with no gene match: 10. The DNA of the CDR3 is TGTGCCAGCAGCTTAGTCCACACTACTAGCGGGGGAACCTACGAGCAGTACTTC. It encodes CASSLVHTTSGGTYEQYF.

V and J are TRBV5-8 and TRBJ1-1, with 7 bases aligning to TRBD1. With 4 bases clipped from V and 7 bases from J, the junction kept 4 bases outside the gene matches. Germline CDR1 SGHTS, CDR2 YDEGEE. This CDR3 is built from 12 residues. The CDR3 nucleotides are TGTGCCAGCAGCCTCCGACAGGGTGAAGCTTTCTTT. Translated, it gives CASSLRQGEAFF.

The chain recombines TRBV18 with TRBJ1-1, with a possible D match to TRBD1 (6 bases). In germline, CDR1 is KGHSH, CDR2 LQKENI. V lost 2 bases and J lost 1, with 8 bases in between. The CDR3 sequence is 14 residues long. The CDR3: CASSPGTKNTEAFF. CDR3 DNA: TGTGCCAGCTCACCAGGGACAAAGAACACTGAAGCTTTCTTT. The whole variable domain, remainder taken from reference TRBV18 and TRBJ1-1, is NAGVMQNPRHLVRRRGQEARLRCSPMKGHSHVYWYRQLPEEGLKFMVYLQKENIIDESGMPKERFSAEFPKEGPSILRIQQVVRGDSAAYFCASSPGTKNTEAFFGQGTRLTVV.

The genes are TRBV9 and TRBJ2-7; no reliable D call. Looked up from germline, CDR1 is SGDLS and CDR2 is YYNGEE. The germline V and J ends were trimmed by 0 bases and 3 bases, with 7 bases remaining between them. The CDR3 runs to 13 residues. CDR3 sequence reads: CASSVAPNYEQYF. CDR3 bases: TGTGCCAGCAGCGTAGCCCCAAACTACGAGCAGTACTTC.

The chain joins TRBV27 to TRBJ2-7, with TRBD2 matching 8 bases. Germline loops: CDR1 MNHEY, CDR2 SMNVEV (reference sequence). V shed 4 bases and J 0 bases; nucleotides not matched to a gene: 5. The CDR3 spans 15 residues. The CDR3 is CASSSLAGTSYEQYF. The CDR3 DNA reads as TGTGCCAGCAGTTCCTTAGCGGGGACCTCCTACGAGCAGTACTTC.

This clone occurred once. The rearrangement links TRBV5-1 to TRBJ2-3; 11 bases fit TRBD2. Trimming at V came to 3 bases and at J to 0 bases, leaving 18 bases not matched to a gene. The CDR3 runs 21 residues. Per germline, CDR1 SGHRS and CDR2 YFSETQ. CDR3 DNA sequence: TGCGCCAGCAGCTACAGTCCGGGACTAGCGGCCAGGGAACGTAGCACAGATACGCAGTATTTT. Translated, it gives CASSYSPGLAARERSTDTQYF.

This chain uses TRBV27 with TRBJ1-5; perhaps TRBD1 as D (5 bases). V was shortened by 5 bases and J by 6 bases, with 8 bases between the two germline ends. This CDR3 region has 12 residues. The germline V gene encodes CDR1 MNHEY and CDR2 SMNVEV (reference sequence). CDR3 in amino acids: CASSQGFQPQHF. The CDR3 region has the DNA TGTGCCAGCAGTCAGGGATTTCAGCCCCAGCATTTT.